Each of the 5 T cell receptor beta chains below was sequenced from the same sample in a study of blood T cell repertoires in COVID-19. Assay: immunoSEQ multiplex PCR; the TCRdb copy retains only in-frame clones and omits some. The repertoire holds 90,000 to 110,000 clones, with approximately 83% as singletons. Sequencing was performed on peripheral blood. The source of these receptors is a man aged 50 to 60 with acute or convalescent COVID-19.

The V and J genes are TRBV5-5 and TRBJ1-1; TRBD1 matches at 7 bases. The trim removed 2 bases at V and 6 bases at J, leaving 4 bases unmatched. The CDR3 has 13 amino acids. Germline CDR1 is SGHKS and CDR2 is YYEKEE (reference sequence). In DNA, the CDR3 is TGTGCCAGCAGCTTCAGGGGGAGCCCTGAAGCTTTCTTT. Translation: CASSFRGSPEAFF.

CDR3 sequence reads: CASSPGLAVGTDTQYF. The CDR3 DNA reads as TGTGCCAGCAGCCCGGGACTAGCAGTCGGCACAGATACGCAGTATTTT. This chain connects TRBV14 to TRBJ2-3, with TRBD2 matching over 9 bases. This CDR3 comprises 16 residues. Germline values: CDR1 SGHDN, CDR2 FVKESK. Losses at the gene ends were 4 bases for V and 1 base for J; bases not matched to a gene: 6.

This clone occurred many times. The chain links TRBV12-5 to TRBJ2-2, with TRBD2 identical over 13 bases. The CDR3 runs 18 residues. Germline CDR1 reads LGHNT; CDR2 reads FRNRAP. With V trimmed by 2 bases and J by 6 bases, 9 bases remained unmatched. The CDR3 coding sequence is TGTGCTAGTGGTTTGACGCGACTAGCGGGAGGACCCCCCGGGGAGCTGTTTTTT. The encoded protein is CASGLTRLAGGPPGELFF.

This clone was detected only once. The chain carries TRBV11-3 and TRBJ2-1; D might be TRBD2 (5 bases). V lost 3 bases to trimming and J lost 0 bases, with 9 bases between them. This CDR3 has 15 amino acids. In germline, CDR1 is SGHNT, CDR2 YENEEA. CDR3 amino acids: CASSFLTSSYNEQFF. The CDR3 DNA reads TGTGCCAGCAGCTTTCTTACTAGCTCCTACAATGAGCAGTTCTTC.

This clone was seen only a few times. This chain uses TRBV11-2 with TRBJ1-1; D is unresolved. The CDR3 is 11 amino acids. Per the germline V gene, CDR1 is SGHAT and CDR2 is FQNNGV. Trimming took off 1 base at V and 7 bases at J, with 4 bases between the two ends. The DNA of the CDR3 is TGTGCCAGCAGCTTAGTAGTTGAAGCTTTCTTT. Protein product: CASSLVVEAFF.